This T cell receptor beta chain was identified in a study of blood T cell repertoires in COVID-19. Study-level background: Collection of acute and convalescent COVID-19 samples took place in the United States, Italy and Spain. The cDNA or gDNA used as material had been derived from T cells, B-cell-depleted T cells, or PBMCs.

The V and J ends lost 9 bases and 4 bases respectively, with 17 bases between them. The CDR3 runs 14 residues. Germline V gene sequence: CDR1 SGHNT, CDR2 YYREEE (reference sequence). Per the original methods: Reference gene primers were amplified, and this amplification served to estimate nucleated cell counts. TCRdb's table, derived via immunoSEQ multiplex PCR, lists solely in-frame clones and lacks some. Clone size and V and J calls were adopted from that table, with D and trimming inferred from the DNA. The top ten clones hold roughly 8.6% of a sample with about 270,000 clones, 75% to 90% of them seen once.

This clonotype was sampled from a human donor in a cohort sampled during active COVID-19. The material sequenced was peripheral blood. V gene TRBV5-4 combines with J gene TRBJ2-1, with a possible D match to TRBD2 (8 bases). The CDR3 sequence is CATQGGGRYNEQFF. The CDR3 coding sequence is TGTGCCACGCAAGGGGGCGGGAGGTACAATGAGCAGTTCTTC.